The clone carrying this T cell receptor (beta chain) showed up just once. Across about two dozen US areas, participants ranged in age from about 18 to 90 years. Germline V CDR1 and CDR2: LGHDT, YNNKEL (reference sequence). The V and J ends lost 4 bases and 4 bases respectively, with 17 bases between them. The CDR3 has 16 amino acids. The data stem from a study of blood T cell repertoires in COVID-19. About the study: In each case, the material was cDNA or gDNA derived from T cells, B-cell-depleted T cells, or PBMCs.

Study processing details: Amplification of reference gene primers was used by the study to estimate nucleated cell counts. Clones were read by immunoSEQ multiplex PCR, and TCRdb kept only the in-frame ones, dropping some. The V and J calls and the clone size are those of that table, but D and trimming were determined from the DNA. Among approximately 150,000 clones listed, around 87% were seen once. Sequenced material: PBMCs or T cells enriched from blood (not recorded which). The receptor was isolated from a man aged 55 to 70 who had recovered from COVID-19. The V and J genes are TRBV3-1 (or the pseudogene TRBV3-2) and TRBJ2-1; unclear D gene. This CDR3 is CASSRGSPESYNEQFF. CDR3 in DNA: TGTGCCAGCAGCCGTGGTAGCCCGGAGTCGTACAATGAGCAGTTCTTC.